This T cell receptor beta chain stems from a study of blood T cell repertoires in COVID-19. The CDR3 sequence is 13 residues long. Trimming cost V 1 base and J 4 bases, with 5 bases left between them. TCRdb's table, derived via immunoSEQ multiplex PCR, lists solely in-frame clones and lacks some. The data show roughly 200,000 clones, approximately 90% seen once. The receptor comes from a woman under 30 who had recovered from COVID-19. Material for sequencing was peripheral blood. V is TRBV12-3 or TRBV12-4 and J is TRBJ2-1; D gene uncertain. The CDR3 protein is CASSLVQYNEQFF. CDR3 DNA: TGTGCCAGCAGTTTAGTACAGTACAATGAGCAGTTCTTC.